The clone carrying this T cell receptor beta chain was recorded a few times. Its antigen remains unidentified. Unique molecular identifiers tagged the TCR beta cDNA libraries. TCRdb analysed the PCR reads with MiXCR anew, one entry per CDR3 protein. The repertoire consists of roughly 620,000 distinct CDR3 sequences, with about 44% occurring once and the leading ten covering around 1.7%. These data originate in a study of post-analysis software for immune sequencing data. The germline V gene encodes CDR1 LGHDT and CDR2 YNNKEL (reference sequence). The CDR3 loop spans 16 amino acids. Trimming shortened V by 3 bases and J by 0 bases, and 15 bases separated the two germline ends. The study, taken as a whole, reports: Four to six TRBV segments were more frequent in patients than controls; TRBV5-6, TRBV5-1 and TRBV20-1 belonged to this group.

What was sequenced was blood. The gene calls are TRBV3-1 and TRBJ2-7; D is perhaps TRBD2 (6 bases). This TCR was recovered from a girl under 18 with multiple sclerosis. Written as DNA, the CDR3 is TGTGCCAGCAGCCAGGGAGGCGGCAGGGTCTCCTACGAGCAGTACTTC. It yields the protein CASSQGGGRVSYEQYF.